These 15 T cell receptor beta chains were sequenced from one sample in a study of cytomegalovirus exposure and HLA in healthy donors (dated by TCRdb to the late 2010s). Libraries were constructed by the immunoSEQ multiplex PCR assay. The multiplex PCR relied on a mix of 60 forward primers for TCR Vbeta segments and 13 reverse primers for TCR Jbeta segments. Sourced from immuneACCESS, this table was stored by TCRdb with only in-frame sequences that have V and J called. A share of the clones is absent; for the studies checked, an unresolved V gene accounts for under half, and the remainder has no known explanation. The sample records fewer than 130,000 clones, about 70% of which are singletons. The ten largest clones represent roughly 2.7% of the sample. The sample was PBMCs. The receptors here all came from a middle-aged man in good health and CMV-seropositive.

The gene calls are TRBV5-1 and TRBJ2-2; D is undetermined. CDR1 SGHRS and CDR2 YFSETQ come from the germline V gene. Trimming removed 0 bases from V and 3 bases from J, with 15 bases in between. This CDR3 has 17 amino acids. The CDR3: CASSLDSFVGYTGELFF. CDR3 bases: TGCGCCAGCAGCTTGGACTCGTTCGTGGGCTACACCGGGGAGCTGTTTTTT.

The rearrangement joins TRBV5-4 to TRBJ2-2; TRBD1 agrees at 7 bases. The V and J ends lost 6 bases and 2 bases, in that order; junction bases with no gene match: 4. The CDR3 loop spans 14 amino acids. CDR1 is SGHNT and CDR2 is YYREEE in the germline V gene (reference sequence). The CDR3, as DNA: TGTGCCAGCAAGGCAGGGGGAAACACCGGGGAGCTGTTTTTT. It translates to CASKAGGNTGELFF. Filled out from reference TRBV5-4 and TRBJ2-2, the complete variable domain reads ETGVTQSPTHLIKTRGQQVTLRCSSQSGHNTVSWYQQALGQGPQFIFQYYREEENGRGNFPPRFSGLQFPNYSSELNVNALELDDSALYLCASKAGGNTGELFFGEGSRLTVL.

The V and J genes are TRBV5-3 and TRBJ2-3, with 7 bases aligning to TRBD1. TRBV5-3 is an ORF, with its function uncertain. This CDR3 region has 17 residues. Losses at the gene ends were 0 bases for V and 3 bases for J; bases not matched to a gene: 10. The CDR3 spells CARSLAVTGSYTDTQYF. CDR3 bases: TGTGCCAGAAGCTTGGCCGTGACAGGGTCATATACAGATACGCAGTATTTT.

The chain combines TRBV29-1 with TRBJ2-3; 13 positions match TRBD2. Germline V CDR1 and CDR2: SQVTM, ANQGSEA. Germline trimming cut 3 bases from V and 2 bases from J; bases unmatched to any gene: 5. This CDR3 has 16 amino acids. The CDR3 region is CSVDTSGGVHTDTQYF. The CDR3 nucleotides read TGCAGCGTTGATACTAGCGGGGGGGTACACACAGATACGCAGTATTTT.

This sequence joins TRBV25-1 and TRBJ1-4, with TRBD1 matching over 8 bases. J was trimmed by 6 bases and V by 3 bases; bases with no gene match: 6. This CDR3 spans 15 amino acids. Per germline, CDR1 MGHDK and CDR2 SYGVNS. CDR3 nucleotide sequence: TGTGCCAGCAGTGACCCCCGACAGGGGCATGAAAAACTGTTTTTT. As protein: CASSDPRQGHEKLFF.

The rearrangement links TRBV7-2 to TRBJ2-3; TRBD2 aligns across 7 bases. V trimming: 6 bases; J trimming: 2 bases; junction bases outside the gene matches: 14. CDR1 is SGHTA and CDR2 is FQGNSA in the germline V gene. The CDR3 has 17 residues. Here the CDR3 DNA reads TGTGCCAGCAGTCTACCGACGGGGGGAGGGAACACAGATACGCAGTATTTT. Translating gives CASSLPTGGGNTDTQYF.

The chain carries TRBV4-1 and TRBJ1-5; D not certain. V was shortened by 9 bases and J by 4 bases, with 19 bases between the two germline ends. Germline CDR1 MGHRA, CDR2 YSYEKL. The CDR3 spans 15 residues. The CDR3 region has the DNA TGCGCCAGTAGTATCGGAGGGAACGTGAATCAGCCCCAGCATTTT. It is translated as CASSIGGNVNQPQHF.

The V gene is TRBV7-3, the J gene TRBJ2-1; D call uncertain. The CDR3 length is 17 residues. Trimming cost V 5 bases and J 4 bases, with 21 bases left between them. Germline assignment: CDR1 SGHTA and CDR2 FQGTGA. The CDR3 protein is CASSHRPRRQDYNEQFF. CDR3 nucleotide sequence: TGTGCCAGCAGCCACCGGCCAAGGCGGCAAGATTACAATGAGCAGTTCTTC.

This chain connects TRBV19 to TRBJ1-2; TRBD1 agrees at 8 bases. The CDR3 sequence is 14 residues long. In germline, CDR1 is LNHDA, CDR2 SQIVND (reference sequence). V dropped 5 bases and J dropped 6; count of bases not matched to a gene: 8. This CDR3 reads CASSLTGGGDGYTF. In DNA, the CDR3 is TGTGCCAGTAGTCTAACAGGGGGAGGAGATGGCTACACCTTC.

CDR3 in amino acids: CATSRASSRGRETQYF. Written as DNA, the CDR3 is TGTGCCACCAGCAGGGCCTCTAGCCGCGGACGGGAGACCCAGTACTTC. The chain is built from TRBV15 and TRBJ2-5, with a possible D match to TRBD2 (5 bases). CDR1 is LNHNV and CDR2 is YYDKDF in the germline V gene (reference sequence). The CDR3 has 16 amino acids. The V end was cut by 3 bases, the J end by 5 bases, with 19 bases between. Full variable domain (outside the CDR3, taken from reference TRBV15 and TRBJ2-5): DAMVIQNPRYQVTQFGKPVTLSCSQTLNHNVMYWYQQKSSQAPKLLFHYYDKDFNNEADTPDNFQSRRPNTSFCFLDIRSPGLGDTAMYLCATSRASSRGRETQYFGPGTRLLVL.

V is TRBV7-2 and J is TRBJ2-7; TRBD1 aligns across 7 bases. The CDR3 covers 15 residues. J gave up 1 base and V 5 bases, and 8 bases lay outside the gene matches. The germline gives CDR1 SGHTA, CDR2 FQGNSA. Here the CDR3 reads CASSTWEQGSYEQYF. The CDR3 nucleotides are TGTGCCAGCAGCACCTGGGAACAGGGGTCCTACGAGCAGTACTTC.

The CDR3 loop reads CASSLEGDSPYEQYF. The CDR3 DNA is TGCGCCAGCAGCTTGGAAGGGGACAGTCCCTACGAGCAGTACTTC. The V gene is TRBV5-1, the J gene TRBJ2-7, with 7 bases identical to TRBD1. V trimming: 0 bases; J trimming: 2 bases; junction bases outside the gene matches: 5. The germline gives CDR1 SGHRS, CDR2 YFSETQ. The CDR3 contains 15 residues.

The V call is TRBV7-9, the J call TRBJ1-6; TRBD1 is a possible D gene (6 bases). Germline V CDR1 and CDR2: SEHNR, FQNEAQ (reference sequence). CDR3 size: 14 residues. The germline V and J ends were trimmed by 8 bases and 6 bases, with 14 bases remaining between them. The CDR3 protein is CASLGAGTNSPLHF. CDR3 DNA: TGTGCCAGCCTGGGGGCCGGAACTAATTCACCCCTCCACTTT.

This clone has more than one count but fewer than ten. This chain connects TRBV7-3 to TRBJ1-1, with unresolved D. This CDR3 spans 14 amino acids. V dropped 6 bases and J dropped 1 base, with 12 bases sitting between them. Germline V CDR1 and CDR2: SGHTA, FQGTGA. The CDR3 DNA reads TGTGCCAGCAGAACCAACCAGGAGAACACTGAAGCTTTCTTT. Protein: CASRTNQENTEAFF.

This chain joins TRBV29-1 and TRBJ1-1, with no clear D. CDR1 and CDR2 (germline): SQVTM, ANQGSEA. V lost 7 bases to trimming and J lost 6 bases, with 9 bases between them. There are 10 residues in the CDR3. The CDR3: CSAQTAEAFF. CDR3 bases: TGCAGCGCTCAAACTGCTGAAGCTTTCTTT.